This T cell receptor beta chain was obtained from a study of T cells expressing NK-cell markers. Background on the study: Out of eight donors sequenced, seven tested HCMV-seropositive and the remaining one seronegative.

The CDR3 totals 13 residues. Germline CDR1 DFQATT, CDR2 SNEGSKA (reference sequence). Generation of TCR beta cDNA was performed by 5'RACE template switching incorporating UMIs. TCRdb re-called the 5' RACE reads, yielding one record per CDR3 amino acid sequence without DNA. This table holds roughly 420,000 distinct CDR3 sequences. The V call is TRBV20-1, the J call TRBJ2-1; without DNA, the TCRdb call of TRBD2 cannot be checked. Sequenced sample: blood T cells: a sorted CD56 or NKG2C T cell subset, CD4+ or CD8+ T cells, or bulk PBMC T cells (not recorded which). This sequence was found in a woman between 18 and 70 years old in good health. This CDR3 reads CSESGGGSHEQFF.